A selection of T cell receptor beta chains follows, all from one sample in a study of blood T cell repertoires in COVID-19. Sequencing was performed with immunoSEQ multiplex PCR; in TCRdb, only in-frame clones are kept and a portion is missing. The data hold 55,000 to 65,000 clones, with 88% observed a single time. Input material: peripheral blood. The receptor set was obtained from a man between 60 and 75 years old with acute or convalescent COVID-19. CDR3s include the opening cysteine and the closing phenylalanine or tryptophan. The D gene is left open where the match is weak. Rows may omit the clone size; those that give it use once, few, many or a size class.

NA	TRBV24-1	NA	TRBJ2-3	TGTGCCACCAGTGGGAGTAACGGTATAGCGGATATCGGAGATACGCAGTATTTT	CATSGSNGIADIGDTQYF
NA	TRBV7-9	TRBD1	TRBJ2-5	TGTGCCAGCAGCTTAGGGACAGGGGCATATGAAGGGACCCAGTACTTC	CASSLGTGAYEGTQYF
NA	TRBV6-1	NA	TRBJ2-7	TGTGCCAGCAGTGAACACAGACCCGGATGGCGGTACTTC	CASSEHRPGWRYF
few	TRBV29-1	TRBD1	TRBJ1-5	TGCAGCGTTGCGGACAGGGATCAGCCCCAGCATTTT	CSVADRDQPQHF
NA	TRBV18	TRBD1	TRBJ2-2	TGTGCCAGCTCACCACCGGGAAAGGGGGCGAGGACCGGGGAGCTGTTTTTT	CASSPPGKGARTGELFF
NA	TRBV18	TRBD1	TRBJ1-5	TGTGCCAGCTCACCACAAACAGGGGGCGGGGAGCCCCAGCATTTT	CASSPQTGGGEPQHF
NA	TRBV3-1/TRBV3-2	NA	TRBJ2-1	TGTGCCAGCAGCCAAGTGCGGGCCTATTACAATGAGCAGTTCTTC	CASSQVRAYYNEQFF
NA	TRBV18	NA	TRBJ2-5	TGTGCCAGCTCACCGTCTCCTAAGAGCGAGACCCAGTACTTC	CASSPSPKSETQYF
NA	TRBV10-3	TRBD1	TRBJ1-4	TGTGCCATCAGTGACTCCCCCAGGGGGCACCCAACTAATGAAAAACTGTTTTTT	CAISDSPRGHPTNEKLFF
NA	TRBV9	NA	TRBJ1-4	TGTGCCAGCAGCGTAGGTGTCAGGGAAGGCGAAAAACTGTTTTTT	CASSVGVREGEKLFF
NA	TRBV9	TRBD2	TRBJ2-2	TGTGCCAGCAGCGTAGTTCCAGCGGGAGCGGCCGGGGAGCTGTTTTTT	CASSVVPAGAAGELFF
NA	TRBV28	NA	TRBJ1-2	TGTGCCAGCAGTTTACCCCCCGTTCCGGGGAGGATAGCCTTC	CASSLPPVPGRIAF
NA	TRBV6-5	NA	TRBJ1-3	TGTGCCACTACTTTGGGGGGAGCTGGAAGCACCATATATTTT	CATTLGGAGSTIYF
NA	TRBV6-5	TRBD1	TRBJ1-1	TGTGCCAGCACCATGACAGGGCTTAACACTGAAGCTTTCTTT	CASTMTGLNTEAFF
NA	TRBV3-1/TRBV3-2	TRBD1	TRBJ1-3	TGTGCCAGCAGCCTACCGGGACAGGGGATCTACTCTGGAAACACCATATATTTT	CASSLPGQGIYSGNTIYF
NA	TRBV7-3	TRBD2	TRBJ2-2	TGTGCCAGCAGCTTAAGACTCTCCAGCGGGGAAACCGGGGAGCTGTTTTTT	CASSLRLSSGETGELFF
NA	TRBV7-9	NA	TRBJ1-2	TGTGCCAGCAGCCCACTCACGCTGCTCCTTGGGGCCGACTATGGCTACACCTTC	CASSPLTLLLGADYGYTF
NA	TRBV7-2	TRBD2	TRBJ2-2	TGTGCCAGCAAGCGGGGAGTCGGCACCGGGGAGCTGTTTTTT	CASKRGVGTGELFF
NA	TRBV2	NA	TRBJ2-3	TGTGCCAGCAGCGTGCCGGGGAGGGGGACAGATACGCAGTATTTT	CASSVPGRGTDTQYF
NA	TRBV5-4	NA	TRBJ1-1	TGTGCCAGCAGTTCTACGTTTAGGGGTGAAGCTTTCTTT	CASSSTFRGEAFF
NA	TRBV29-1	TRBD1	TRBJ2-7	TGCAGCGTGTCCGGGACAGGGGGCGCCTCCTACGAGCAGTACTTC	CSVSGTGGASYEQYF
NA	TRBV18	TRBD1	TRBJ1-1	TGTGCCAGCTCACCTCCACTAGGTGACAGGGGGCACACTGAAGCTTTCTTT	CASSPPLGDRGHTEAFF
few	TRBV5-1	TRBD1	TRBJ1-1	TGCGCCAGCCGGTACAGGGGGCAAACTGAAGCTTTCTTT	CASRYRGQTEAFF
NA	TRBV29-1	NA	TRBJ1-4	TGCAGCGTCGCGACATTTAACCTTGAAAAACTGTTTTTT	CSVATFNLEKLFF
NA	TRBV5-5	TRBD2	TRBJ2-3	TGTGCCAGCAGCTTGGGTCTAGCGGGAAGAGATACGCAGTATTTT	CASSLGLAGRDTQYF